This TCR beta chain was obtained from a study of blood T cell repertoires in COVID-19. About the research overall: T cells, B-cell-depleted T cells, or PBMCs provided the cDNA or gDNA that served as material.

Per germline, CDR1 ENHRY and CDR2 SYGVKD. The CDR3 runs 12 residues. V lost 10 bases, J lost 1 base, and 2 bases stayed unmatched. In the original processing: Reference gene primer amplification gave nucleated cell count estimates. Profiled with immunoSEQ multiplex PCR; TCRdb holds only in-frame clones, not every one. V and J calls and clone size are as listed in that table; D and trimming were resolved from the DNA. Of over 110,000 clones detected, about nine tenths appear once; the ten largest clones hold roughly 28%. The TCR originated in a human donor in a cohort sampled during active COVID-19. Sequencing was done on a sample of peripheral blood. The chain uses TRBV10-3 and TRBJ1-1; 8 bases match TRBD1. CDR3 nucleotides: TGTGCCACGGGACAGGAGAACACTGAAGCTTTCTTT. It specifies CATGQENTEAFF.